The sequence of this TCR beta chain was determined in a study of shared clonotypes between healthy human individuals. V trimming: 2 bases; J trimming: 3 bases; junction bases outside the gene matches: 10. The CDR3 spans 16 residues. The V gene's germline CDR1 is SGHDN and CDR2 FVKESK. TCRdb's table, derived via immunoSEQ multiplex PCR, lists solely in-frame clones and lacks some. This sample has millions of clones, with approximately 94% found just once. Selected positively for CCR7 and CD45RO-negative, naive CD8 cells excluded terminally differentiated effector memory CD45RA+ cells. Caucasian adults living in Nashville, Tennessee, provided all samples.

The rearrangement uses TRBV14 and TRBJ2-7, with TRBD2 matching 7 bases. The clonotype originates from a man younger than 35 in good health. Some clones in this sample may be carry-over from other donors' samples. Material for sequencing was naive CD8+ T cells from PBMCs. The DNA of the CDR3 is TGTGCCAGCAGCCAAAGAATCGGACTAGTAGACTACGAGCAGTACTTC. As protein: CASSQRIGLVDYEQYF. The full variable domain, rest sourced from reference TRBV14 and TRBJ2-7, is EAGVTQFPSHSVIEKGQTVTLRCDPISGHDNLYWYRRVMGKEIKFLLHFVKESKQDESGMPNNRFLAERTGGTYSTLKVQPAELEDSGVYFCASSQRIGLVDYEQYFGPGTRLTVT.